This TCR beta chain appears in the sequencing data of a study of blood T cell repertoires in COVID-19. In the study overall: Samples representing acute and convalescent COVID-19 were sourced from the United States, Italy and Spain. T cells, B-cell-depleted T cells, or PBMCs provided the cDNA or gDNA that served as material.

The authors' processing: Reference gene primers were amplified, and this amplification served to estimate nucleated cell counts. Produced via immunoSEQ multiplex PCR; TCRdb's table is partial and in-frame only. V and J calls and clone size are those listed in that table; D and trimming were worked out from the DNA. The sample has roughly 260,000 clones; 75% to 90% are singletons. The origin of this receptor is a woman aged 40 to 55 with acute or convalescent COVID-19. The sequenced material came from peripheral blood.

The CDR3 loop is CASSKPGDEQFF. The DNA for the CDR3 is TGTGCCAGCAGCAAACCCGGGGATGAGCAGTTCTTC. V gene TRBV12-3 or TRBV12-4 combines with J gene TRBJ2-1, with D maybe TRBD2 (5 bases). CDR3 length equals 12 residues. Trimming removed 6 bases at V and 8 bases at J, with 11 bases between.